Below, one T cell receptor beta chain is given with its context. Once extracted for a subset, genomic DNA was divided evenly among several immunoSEQ plates. Repertoires were generated with immunoSEQ multiplex PCR, while TCRdb's copy carries only in-frame clones and drops some. This table has 1.5 million to 2.5 million clones, around 96% appearing once. These data come from a study of shared clonotypes between healthy human individuals. Naive CD8 isolation took CD45RO-negative cells positively selected for CCR7 and excluded terminally differentiated effector memory CD45RA+ cells. Sequenced sample: naive CD8+ T cells sorted from blood. The receptor was isolated from a man aged 18 to 35 in good health.

As DNA, the CDR3 is TGCGCCAGCAGCTCGAGGGGCGGGCGAGGGATGAACACTGAAGCTTTCTTT. Translation gives CASSSRGGRGMNTEAFF. This chain uses TRBV5-1 with TRBJ1-1, with D perhaps TRBD1 (5 bases). Germline values: CDR1 SGHRS, CDR2 YFSETQ. The length of the CDR3 is 17 residues. Trimming pared 3 bases from V and 0 bases from J, leaving 18 bases between.